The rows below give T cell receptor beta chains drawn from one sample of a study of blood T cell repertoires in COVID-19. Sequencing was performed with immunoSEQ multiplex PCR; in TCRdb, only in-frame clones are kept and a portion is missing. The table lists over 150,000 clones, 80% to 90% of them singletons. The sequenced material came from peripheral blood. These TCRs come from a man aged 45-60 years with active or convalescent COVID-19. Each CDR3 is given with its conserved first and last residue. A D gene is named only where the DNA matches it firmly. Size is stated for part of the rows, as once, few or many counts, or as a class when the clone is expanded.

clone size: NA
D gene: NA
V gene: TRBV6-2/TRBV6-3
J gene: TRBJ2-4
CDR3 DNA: TGTGCCAGCAGTTCGACAGGCTACAAAAACATTCAGTACTTC
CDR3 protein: CASSSTGYKNIQYF

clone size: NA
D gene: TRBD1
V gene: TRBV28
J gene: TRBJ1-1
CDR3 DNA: TGTGCCACGGGGACAGGTTGGAGGAACACTGAAGCTTTCTTT
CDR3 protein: CATGTGWRNTEAFF

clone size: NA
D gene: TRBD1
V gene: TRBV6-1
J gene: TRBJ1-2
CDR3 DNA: TGTGCCAGCAGTGAAACGCAGGGGGCGTTGGGTGGCTACACCTTC
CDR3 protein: CASSETQGALGGYTF

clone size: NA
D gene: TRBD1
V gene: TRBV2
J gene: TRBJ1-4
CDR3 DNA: TGTGCCAGCAGCCTACAGGGGGTTAATGAAAAACTGTTTTTT
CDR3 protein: CASSLQGVNEKLFF

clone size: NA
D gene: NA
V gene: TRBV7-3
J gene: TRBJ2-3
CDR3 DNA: TGTGCCAGCAGCTTGGGCGGGATAGTCTCTGATACGCAGTATTTT
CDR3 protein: CASSLGGIVSDTQYF

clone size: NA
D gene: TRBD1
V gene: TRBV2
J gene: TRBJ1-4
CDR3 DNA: TGTGCCAGCAGTGAAGGGACAGGGGGCTATCGGCTGTTTTTT
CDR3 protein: CASSEGTGGYRLFF

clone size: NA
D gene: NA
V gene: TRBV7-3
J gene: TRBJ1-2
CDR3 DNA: TGTGCCAGCAGCTTAGATAACTTTAGCGGAGGCTACACCTTC
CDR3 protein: CASSLDNFSGGYTF

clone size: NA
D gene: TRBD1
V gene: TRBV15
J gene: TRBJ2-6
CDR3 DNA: TGTGCCACCAGCAGAGTGGGCGACGGACAGGGCCACTCTGGGGCCAACGTCCTGACTTTC
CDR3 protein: CATSRVGDGQGHSGANVLTF

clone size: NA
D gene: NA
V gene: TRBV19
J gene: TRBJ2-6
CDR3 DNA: TGTGCCAGTAGAAAGGAGTCTGGGGCCAACGTCCTGACTTTC
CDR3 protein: CASRKESGANVLTF

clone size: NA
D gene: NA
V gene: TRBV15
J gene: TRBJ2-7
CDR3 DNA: TGTGCCACCAGCAGAGATTATGGGACTCGGGAATACGAGCAGTACTTC
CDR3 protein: CATSRDYGTREYEQYF

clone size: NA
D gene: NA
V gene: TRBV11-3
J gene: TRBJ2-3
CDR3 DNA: TGTGCCAGCAGCTTCGAGAACAGCAATACGCAGTATTTT
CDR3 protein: CASSFENSNTQYF

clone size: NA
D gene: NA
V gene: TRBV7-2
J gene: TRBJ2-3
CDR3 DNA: TGTGCCAGCAGCTTGGGCTTGGCCTTCGATACGCAGTATTTT
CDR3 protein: CASSLGLAFDTQYF

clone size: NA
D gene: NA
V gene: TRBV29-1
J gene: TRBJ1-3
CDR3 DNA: TGCAGCGTTCAAATCTCTGGAAACACCATATATTTT
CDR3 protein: CSVQISGNTIYF

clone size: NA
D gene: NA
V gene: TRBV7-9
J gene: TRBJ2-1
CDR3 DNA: TGTGCCAGCAGCTTCTTACCACAGGGGGGGTACAATGAGCAGTTCTTC
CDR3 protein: CASSFLPQGGYNEQFF

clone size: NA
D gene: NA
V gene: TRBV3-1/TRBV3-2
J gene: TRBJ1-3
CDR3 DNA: TGTGCCAGCAGCATCCGAGGGAACACCATATATTTT
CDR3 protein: CASSIRGNTIYF

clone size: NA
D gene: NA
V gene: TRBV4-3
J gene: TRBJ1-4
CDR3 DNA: TGCGCCAGCAGCCAAGGAGGGTCAGGATTTAATGAAAAACTGTTTTTT
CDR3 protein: CASSQGGSGFNEKLFF

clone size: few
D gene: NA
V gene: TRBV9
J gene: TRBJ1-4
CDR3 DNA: TGTGCCAGCAGCGCCCCGGGGGGGGTAGAAGAAAAACTGTTTTTT
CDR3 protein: CASSAPGGVEEKLFF

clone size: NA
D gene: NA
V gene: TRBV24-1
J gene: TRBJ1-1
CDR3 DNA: TGTGCCACTCGTAAGCAAGAGAACACTGAAGCTTTCTTT
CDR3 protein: CATRKQENTEAFF

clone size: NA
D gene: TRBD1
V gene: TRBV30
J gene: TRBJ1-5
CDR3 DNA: TGTGCCTGGAGGCCCTCCGGACAGGGCCTTGGGCAGCCCCAGCATTTT
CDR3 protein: CAWRPSGQGLGQPQHF

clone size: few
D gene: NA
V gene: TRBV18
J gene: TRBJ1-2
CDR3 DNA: TGTGCCAGCTCACCCCAGGCAGGGTGGATGAATGGCTACACCTTC
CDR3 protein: CASSPQAGWMNGYTF

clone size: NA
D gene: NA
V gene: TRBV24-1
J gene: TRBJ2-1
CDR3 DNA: TGTGCCACCAGTGATACAGGGGGGGGGCTCCATGAGCAGTTCTTC
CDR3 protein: CATSDTGGGLHEQFF

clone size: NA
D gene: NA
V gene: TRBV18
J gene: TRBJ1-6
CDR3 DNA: TGTGCCAGCTCACCACAAGCGGGGCTTAATTCACCCCTCCACTTT
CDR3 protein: CASSPQAGLNSPLHF

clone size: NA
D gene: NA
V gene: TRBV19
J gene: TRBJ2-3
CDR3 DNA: TGTGCCAGTAGTCTTCCTCCTACGCAGTATTTT
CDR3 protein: CASSLPPTQYF

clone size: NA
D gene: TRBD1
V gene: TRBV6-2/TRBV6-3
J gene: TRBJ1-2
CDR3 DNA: TGTGCCAGCAGTTACGGGACAGGGGGCCTCGTCTATGGCTACACCTTC
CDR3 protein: CASSYGTGGLVYGYTF

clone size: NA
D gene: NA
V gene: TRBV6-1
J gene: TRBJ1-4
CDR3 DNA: TGTGCCAGCAGTGACAGTAATGAAAAACTGTTTTTT
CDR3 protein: CASSDSNEKLFF

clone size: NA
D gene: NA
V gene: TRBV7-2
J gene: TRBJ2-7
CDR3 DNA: TGTGCCAGCAGCAGTCGTCGGGGGTACGAGCAGTACTTC
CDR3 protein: CASSSRRGYEQYF

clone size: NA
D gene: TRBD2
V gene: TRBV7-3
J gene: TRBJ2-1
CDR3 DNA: TGTGCCAGCAGCCCTAGCGGCTTCTCCTACAATGAGCAGTTCTTC
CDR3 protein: CASSPSGFSYNEQFF

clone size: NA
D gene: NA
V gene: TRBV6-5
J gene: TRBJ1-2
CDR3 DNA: TGTGCCAGCACCGAGGGTAGGGTTCCTAGCTATGGCTACACCTTC
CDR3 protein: CASTEGRVPSYGYTF

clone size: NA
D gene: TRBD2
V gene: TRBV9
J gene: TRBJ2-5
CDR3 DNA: TGTGCCAGCAGCGTAGACAGCGGGGGGCGGGAGACCCAGTACTTC
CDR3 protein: CASSVDSGGRETQYF

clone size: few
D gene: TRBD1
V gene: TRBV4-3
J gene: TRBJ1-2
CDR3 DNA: TGCGCCAGCAGCCAAGGGGACAGCAAAACTAACTATGGCTACACCTTC
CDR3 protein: CASSQGDSKTNYGYTF

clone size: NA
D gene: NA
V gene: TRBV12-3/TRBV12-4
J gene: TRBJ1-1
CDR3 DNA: TGTGCCAGCAGGAACCGGGAGAACACTGAAGCTTTCTTT
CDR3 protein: CASRNRENTEAFF

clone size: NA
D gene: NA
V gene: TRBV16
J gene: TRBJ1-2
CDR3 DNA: TGTGCCAGCAGCCAATCTGGGCAGAACTATGGCTACACCTTC
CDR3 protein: CASSQSGQNYGYTF

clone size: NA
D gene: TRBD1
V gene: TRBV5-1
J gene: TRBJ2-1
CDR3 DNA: TGCGCCAGCAGCTTAGGCAGGGGGACCGTCTACAATGAGCAGTTCTTC
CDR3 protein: CASSLGRGTVYNEQFF

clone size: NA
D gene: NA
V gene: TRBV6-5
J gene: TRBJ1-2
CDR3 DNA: TGTGCCAGCAGGCCTTTCGTGAGCGACTATGGCTACACCTTC
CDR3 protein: CASRPFVSDYGYTF

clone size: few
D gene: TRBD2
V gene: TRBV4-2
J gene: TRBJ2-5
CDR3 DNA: TGTGCCAGCAGCCAAGAGCGGGGGGGCCAAGAGACCCAGTACTTC
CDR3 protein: CASSQERGGQETQYF

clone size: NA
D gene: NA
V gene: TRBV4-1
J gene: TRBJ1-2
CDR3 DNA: TGCGCCAGCAGCCAAGATCGGAGGTCCCAGCTCAACTATGGCTACACCTTC
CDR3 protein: CASSQDRRSQLNYGYTF

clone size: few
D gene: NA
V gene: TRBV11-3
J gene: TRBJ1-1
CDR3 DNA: TGTGCCAGCAGCTTAGATTCGAGGCTGCCGGGCAGGGGCCACCCTGAAGCTTTCTTT
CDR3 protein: CASSLDSRLPGRGHPEAFF

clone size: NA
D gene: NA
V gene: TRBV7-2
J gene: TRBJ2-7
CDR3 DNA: TGTGCCAGCAGCGGCTCCGACAGCTACGAGCAGTACTTC
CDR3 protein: CASSGSDSYEQYF

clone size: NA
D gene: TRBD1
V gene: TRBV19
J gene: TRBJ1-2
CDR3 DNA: TGTGCCAGTAGTACCGACAGGGAGAACTATGGCTACACCTTC
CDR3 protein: CASSTDRENYGYTF

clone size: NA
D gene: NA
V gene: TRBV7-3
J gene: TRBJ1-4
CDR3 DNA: TGTGCCAGCAGCCCCAAGGTAGGAGGGTTGGTTGAAAAACTGTTTTTT
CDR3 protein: CASSPKVGGLVEKLFF

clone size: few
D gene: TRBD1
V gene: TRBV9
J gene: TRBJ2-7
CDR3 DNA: TGTGCCAGACTGGGACAGAGACCCTACGAGCAGTACTTC
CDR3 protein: CARLGQRPYEQYF

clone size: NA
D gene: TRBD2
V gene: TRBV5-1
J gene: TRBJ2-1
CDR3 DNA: TGCGCCAGCAGCTTAACTAGCGGGACCAACAATGAGCAGTTCTTC
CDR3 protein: CASSLTSGTNNEQFF

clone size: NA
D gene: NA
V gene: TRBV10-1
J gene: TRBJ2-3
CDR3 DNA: TGCGCCACAATTCACCGGGCAGATACGCAGTATTTT
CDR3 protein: CATIHRADTQYF

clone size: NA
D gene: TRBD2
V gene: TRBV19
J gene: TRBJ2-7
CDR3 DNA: TGTGCCAGTAGTATCAGCGGGAGCCTTTACGAGCAGTACTTC
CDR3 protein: CASSISGSLYEQYF

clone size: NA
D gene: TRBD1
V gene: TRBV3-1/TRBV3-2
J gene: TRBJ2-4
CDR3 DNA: TGTGCCAGCAGCCTAGCCGAGGACAGGGGAGACATTCAGTACTTC
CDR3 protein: CASSLAEDRGDIQYF

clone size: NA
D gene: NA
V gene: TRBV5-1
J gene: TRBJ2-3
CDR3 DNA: TGCGCCAGCAGCTCAGGGACTAGCACAGATACGCAGTATTTT
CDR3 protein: CASSSGTSTDTQYF

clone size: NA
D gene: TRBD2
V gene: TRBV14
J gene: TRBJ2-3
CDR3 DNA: TGTGCCAGCAGCCAGCTAGCGGGGGCCACAGATACGCAGTATTTT
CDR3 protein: CASSQLAGATDTQYF

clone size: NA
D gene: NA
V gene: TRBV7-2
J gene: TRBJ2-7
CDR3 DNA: TGTGCCAGCAGCTTAACAGGCTACGAGCAGTACTTC
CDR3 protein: CASSLTGYEQYF

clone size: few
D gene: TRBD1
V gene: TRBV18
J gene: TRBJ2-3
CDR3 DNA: TGTGCCAGCTCAGAGGACAGGGGGTTAAGCACAGATACGCAGTATTTT
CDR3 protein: CASSEDRGLSTDTQYF

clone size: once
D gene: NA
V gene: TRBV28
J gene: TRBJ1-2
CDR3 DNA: TGTGCCAGCAGTTCCTCGACAGCAAACTATGGCTACACCTTC
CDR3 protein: CASSSSTANYGYTF

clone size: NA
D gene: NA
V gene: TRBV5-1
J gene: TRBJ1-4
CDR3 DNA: TGCGCCAGCAGCTTGGCCAACCGGGGGGATGAAAAACTGTTTTTT
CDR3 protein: CASSLANRGDEKLFF

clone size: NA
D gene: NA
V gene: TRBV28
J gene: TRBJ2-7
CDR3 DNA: TGTGCCAGCCAAGACCCTGGAAAGTCCTCGTCTAGGGAGCAGTACTTC
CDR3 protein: CASQDPGKSSSREQYF

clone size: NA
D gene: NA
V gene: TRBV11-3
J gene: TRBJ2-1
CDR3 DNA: TGTGCCAGCAGCTTAGGAGGCGCCTACAATGAGCAGTTCTTC
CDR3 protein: CASSLGGAYNEQFF

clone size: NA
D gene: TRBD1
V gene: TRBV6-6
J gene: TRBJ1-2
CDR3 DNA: TGTGCCAGCAGAAGAACGGGACAGACCAACTATGGCTACACCTTC
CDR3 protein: CASRRTGQTNYGYTF

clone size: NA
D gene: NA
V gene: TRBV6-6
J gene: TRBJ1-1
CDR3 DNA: TGTGCCAGCAGTTACTCGGGGCCGCTGAACACTGAAGCTTTCTTT
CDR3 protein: CASSYSGPLNTEAFF

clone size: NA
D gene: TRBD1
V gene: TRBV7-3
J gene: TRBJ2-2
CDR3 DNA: TGTGCCAGCAGCTTGACAGGGTCGAACACCGGGGAGCTGTTTTTT
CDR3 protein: CASSLTGSNTGELFF

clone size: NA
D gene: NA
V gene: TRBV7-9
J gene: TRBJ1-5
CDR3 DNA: TGTGCCAGCAGTAAACAGCATAGCAATCAGCCCCAGCATTTT
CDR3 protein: CASSKQHSNQPQHF